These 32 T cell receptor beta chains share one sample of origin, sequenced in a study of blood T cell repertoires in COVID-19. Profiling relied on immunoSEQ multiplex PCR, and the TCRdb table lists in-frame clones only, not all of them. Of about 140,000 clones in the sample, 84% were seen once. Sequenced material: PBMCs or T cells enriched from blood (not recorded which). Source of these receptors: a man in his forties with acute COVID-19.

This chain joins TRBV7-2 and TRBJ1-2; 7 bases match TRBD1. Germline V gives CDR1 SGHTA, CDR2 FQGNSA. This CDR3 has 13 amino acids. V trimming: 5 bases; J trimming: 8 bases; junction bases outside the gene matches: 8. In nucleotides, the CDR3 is TGTGCCAGCAGCCCAGGCCCGACAGGGGGCTACACCTTC. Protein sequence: CASSPGPTGGYTF.

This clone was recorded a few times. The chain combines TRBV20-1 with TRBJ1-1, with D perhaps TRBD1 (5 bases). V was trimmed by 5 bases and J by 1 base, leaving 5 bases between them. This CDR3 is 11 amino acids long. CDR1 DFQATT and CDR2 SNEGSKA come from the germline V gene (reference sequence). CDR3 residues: CSAGQNTEAFF. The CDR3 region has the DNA TGCAGTGCTGGACAGAACACTGAAGCTTTCTTT.

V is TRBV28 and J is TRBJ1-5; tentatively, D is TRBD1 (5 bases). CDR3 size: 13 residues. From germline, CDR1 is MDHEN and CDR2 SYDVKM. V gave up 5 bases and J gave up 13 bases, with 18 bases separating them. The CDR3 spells CASSAPGETRQHF. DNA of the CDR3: TGTGCCAGCAGTGCGCCGGGGGAGACCCGTCAGCATTTT. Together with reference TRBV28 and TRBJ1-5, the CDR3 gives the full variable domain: DVKVTQSSRYLVKRTGEKVFLECVQDMDHENMFWYRQDPGLGLRLIYFSYDVKMKEKGDIPEGYSVSREKKERFSLILESASTNQTSMYLCASSAPGETRQHFGDGTRLSIL.

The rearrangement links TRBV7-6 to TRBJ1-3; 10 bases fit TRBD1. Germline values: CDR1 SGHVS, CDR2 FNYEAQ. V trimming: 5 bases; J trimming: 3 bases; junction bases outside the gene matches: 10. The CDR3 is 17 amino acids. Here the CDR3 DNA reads TGTGCCAGCAGCCCTAGAGGCCGGACAGGGGGTGGAAACACCATATATTTT. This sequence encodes CASSPRGRTGGGNTIYF.

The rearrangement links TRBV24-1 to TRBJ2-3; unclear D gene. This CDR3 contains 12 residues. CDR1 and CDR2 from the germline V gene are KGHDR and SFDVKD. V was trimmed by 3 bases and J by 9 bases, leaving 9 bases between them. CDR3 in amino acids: CATSDPLETQYF. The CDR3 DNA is TGTGCCACCAGTGATCCCTTAGAGACGCAGTATTTT.

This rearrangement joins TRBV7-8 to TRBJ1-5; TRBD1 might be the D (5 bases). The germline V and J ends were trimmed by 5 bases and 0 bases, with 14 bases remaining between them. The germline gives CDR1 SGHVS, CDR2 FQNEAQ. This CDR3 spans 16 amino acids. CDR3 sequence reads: CASSPRQSYSNQPQHF. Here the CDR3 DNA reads TGTGCCAGCAGCCCCAGACAGTCTTATAGCAATCAGCCCCAGCATTTT.

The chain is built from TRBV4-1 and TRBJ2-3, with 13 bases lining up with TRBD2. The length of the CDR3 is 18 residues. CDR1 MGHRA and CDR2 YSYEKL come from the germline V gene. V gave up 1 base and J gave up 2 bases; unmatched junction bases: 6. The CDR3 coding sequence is TGCGCCAGCAGCCAAGTAGGGACTAGCGGGAAACTCACAGATACGCAGTATTTT. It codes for CASSQVGTSGKLTDTQYF.

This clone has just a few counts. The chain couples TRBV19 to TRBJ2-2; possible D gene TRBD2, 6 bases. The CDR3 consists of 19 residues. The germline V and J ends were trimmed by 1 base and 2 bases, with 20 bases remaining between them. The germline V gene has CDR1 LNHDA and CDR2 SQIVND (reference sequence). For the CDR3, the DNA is TGTGCCAGTAGTATAGTTGGGTATCGCGGGACTCACAACACCGGGGAGCTGTTTTTT. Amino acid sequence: CASSIVGYRGTHNTGELFF.

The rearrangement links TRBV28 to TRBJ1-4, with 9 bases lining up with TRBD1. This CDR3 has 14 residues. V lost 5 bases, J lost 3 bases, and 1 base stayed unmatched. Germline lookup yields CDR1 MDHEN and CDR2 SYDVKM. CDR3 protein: CASSTGGPNEKLFF. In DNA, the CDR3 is TGTGCCAGCAGTACAGGGGGCCCTAATGAAAAACTGTTTTTT.

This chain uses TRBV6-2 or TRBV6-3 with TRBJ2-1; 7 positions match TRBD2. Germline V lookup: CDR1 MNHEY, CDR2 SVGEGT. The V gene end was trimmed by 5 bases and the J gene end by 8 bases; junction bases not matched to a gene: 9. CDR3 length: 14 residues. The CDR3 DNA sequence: TGTGCCAGCAGTCGGGGGAGGGCTATGGATGAGCAGTTCTTC. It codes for CASSRGRAMDEQFF.

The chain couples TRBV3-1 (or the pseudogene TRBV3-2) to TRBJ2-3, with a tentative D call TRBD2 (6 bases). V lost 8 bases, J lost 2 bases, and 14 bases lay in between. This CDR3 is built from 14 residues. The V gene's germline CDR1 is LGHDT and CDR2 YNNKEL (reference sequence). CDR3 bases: TGTGCCAGCCGGCGGGAAGTCGACACAGATACGCAGTATTTT. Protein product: CASRREVDTDTQYF.

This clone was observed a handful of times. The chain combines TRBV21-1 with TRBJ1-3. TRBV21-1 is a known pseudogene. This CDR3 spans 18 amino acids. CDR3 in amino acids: CASKKRAKTPRSGNTIYF. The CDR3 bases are TGTGCCAGCAAGAAGCGGGCGAAGACTCCACGCTCTGGAAACACCATATATTTT.

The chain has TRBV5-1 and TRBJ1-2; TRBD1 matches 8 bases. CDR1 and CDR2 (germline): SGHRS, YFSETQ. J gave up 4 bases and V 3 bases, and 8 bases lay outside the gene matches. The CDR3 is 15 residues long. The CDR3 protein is CASSWTGREGYGYTF. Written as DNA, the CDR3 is TGCGCCAGCAGCTGGACAGGGAGAGAGGGCTATGGCTACACCTTC.

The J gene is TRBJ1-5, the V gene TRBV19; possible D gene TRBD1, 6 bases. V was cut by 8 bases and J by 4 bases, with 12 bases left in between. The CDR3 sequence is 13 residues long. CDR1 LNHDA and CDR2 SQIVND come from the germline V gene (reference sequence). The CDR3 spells CASCRTVNQPQHF. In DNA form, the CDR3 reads TGTGCCAGTTGTCGGACAGTTAATCAGCCCCAGCATTTT.

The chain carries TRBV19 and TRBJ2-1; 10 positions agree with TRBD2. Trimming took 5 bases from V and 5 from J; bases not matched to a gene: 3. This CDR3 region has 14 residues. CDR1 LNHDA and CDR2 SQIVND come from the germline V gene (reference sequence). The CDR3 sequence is CASSFGLADNEQFF. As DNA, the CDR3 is TGTGCCAGTAGTTTTGGACTAGCGGACAATGAGCAGTTCTTC.

The CDR3 DNA follows: TGTGCCATCGCGGACAGGTTTAGCAATCAGCCCCAGCATTTT. Its protein is CAIADRFSNQPQHF. V gene TRBV10-3 combines with J gene TRBJ1-5, with TRBD1 matching over 7 bases. This CDR3 is 14 amino acids long. Per the germline V gene, CDR1 is ENHRY and CDR2 is SYGVKD. The ends lost 8 bases at V and 0 bases at J; junction bases unmatched: 4.

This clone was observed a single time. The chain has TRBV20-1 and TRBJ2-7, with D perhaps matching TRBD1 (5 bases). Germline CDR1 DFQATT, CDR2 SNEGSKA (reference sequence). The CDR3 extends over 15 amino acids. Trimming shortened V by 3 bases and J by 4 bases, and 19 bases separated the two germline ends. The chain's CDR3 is CSASGPGLPSYEQYF. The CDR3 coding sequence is TGCAGTGCTAGTGGTCCAGGGCTCCCCTCTTACGAGCAGTACTTC.

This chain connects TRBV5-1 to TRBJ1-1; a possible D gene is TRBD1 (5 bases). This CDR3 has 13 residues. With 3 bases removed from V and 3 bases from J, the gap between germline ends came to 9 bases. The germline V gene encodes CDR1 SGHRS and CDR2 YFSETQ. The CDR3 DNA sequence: TGCGCCAGCAGCTCGGGGGGGTACACTGAAGCTTTCTTT. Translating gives CASSSGGYTEAFF. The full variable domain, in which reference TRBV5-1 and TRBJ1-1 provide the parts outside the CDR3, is KAGVTQTPRYLIKTRGQQVTLSCSPISGHRSVSWYQQTPGQGLQFLFEYFSETQRNKGNFPGRFSGRQFSNSRSEMNVSTLELGDSALYLCASSSGGYTEAFFGQGTRLTVV.

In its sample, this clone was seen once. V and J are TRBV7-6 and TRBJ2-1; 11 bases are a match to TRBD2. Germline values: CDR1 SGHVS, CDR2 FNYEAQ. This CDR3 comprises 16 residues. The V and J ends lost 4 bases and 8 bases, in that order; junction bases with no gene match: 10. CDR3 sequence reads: CASSSNSGGAFDEQFF. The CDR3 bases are TGTGCCAGCAGCTCTAATAGCGGGGGGGCTTTTGATGAGCAGTTCTTC. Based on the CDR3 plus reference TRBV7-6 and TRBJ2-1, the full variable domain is GAGVSQSPRYKVTKRGQDVALRCDPISGHVSLYWYRQALGQGPEFLTYFNYEAQQDKSGLPNDRFSAERPEGSISTLTIQRTEQRDSAMYRCASSSNSGGAFDEQFFGPGTRLTVL.

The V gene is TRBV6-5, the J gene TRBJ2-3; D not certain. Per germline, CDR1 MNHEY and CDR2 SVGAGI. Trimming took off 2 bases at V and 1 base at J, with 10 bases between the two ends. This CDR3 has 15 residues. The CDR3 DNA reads TGTGCCAGCAGTTACGCCGACCGGGGCACAGATACGCAGTATTTT. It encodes CASSYADRGTDTQYF.

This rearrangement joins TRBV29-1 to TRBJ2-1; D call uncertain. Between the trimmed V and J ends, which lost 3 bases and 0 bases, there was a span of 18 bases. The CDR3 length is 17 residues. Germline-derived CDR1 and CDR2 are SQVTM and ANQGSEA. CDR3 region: CSVEGYQPTSSYNEQFF. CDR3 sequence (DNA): TGCAGCGTTGAGGGCTACCAACCAACTTCCTCCTACAATGAGCAGTTCTTC.

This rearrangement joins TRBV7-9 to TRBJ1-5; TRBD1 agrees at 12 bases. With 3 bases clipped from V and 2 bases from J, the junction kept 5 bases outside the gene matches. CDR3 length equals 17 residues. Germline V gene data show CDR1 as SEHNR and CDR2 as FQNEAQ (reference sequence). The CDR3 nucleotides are TGTGCCAGCAGCTTGGGACAGGGGGCGTTGGGCAATCAGCCCCAGCATTTT. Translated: CASSLGQGALGNQPQHF.

CDR3 in amino acids: CASSFVGGEAFF. The CDR3 nucleotides are TGTGCCAGCAGTTTCGTGGGGGGGGAAGCTTTCTTT. The chain combines TRBV27 with TRBJ1-1; tentatively, D is TRBD1 (5 bases). Germline V gene sequence: CDR1 MNHEY, CDR2 SMNVEV (reference sequence). The CDR3 sequence is 12 residues long. Trimming pared 3 bases from V and 8 bases from J, leaving 10 bases between.

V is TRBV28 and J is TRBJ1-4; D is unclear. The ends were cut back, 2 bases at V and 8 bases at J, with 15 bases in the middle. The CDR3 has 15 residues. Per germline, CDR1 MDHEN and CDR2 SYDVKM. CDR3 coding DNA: TGTGCCAGCAGTTTACGGTTCCAAATCGGGGAAAAACTGTTTTTT. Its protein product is CASSLRFQIGEKLFF.

Here the CDR3 reads CASTVDRDSGEQFF. The CDR3 bases are TGTGCCAGCACCGTTGACCGGGACTCCGGGGAGCAGTTCTTC. V is TRBV7-2 and J is TRBJ2-1; perhaps TRBD2 as D (6 bases). The germline V gene has CDR1 SGHTA and CDR2 FQGNSA. There are 14 residues in the CDR3. V lost 7 bases, J lost 10 bases, and 20 bases lay in between.

CDR3 sequence: CASSSMAGTGPYNEKFF. In nucleotides, the CDR3 is TGTGCCAGCAGCTCTATGGCCGGGACAGGGCCTTACAATGAGAAGTTCTTC. The gene calls are TRBV12-1 and TRBJ2-1; the table's D call TRBD1 went unverified against the DNA. TRBV12-1 has pseudogene status. The CDR3 is 17 residues long.

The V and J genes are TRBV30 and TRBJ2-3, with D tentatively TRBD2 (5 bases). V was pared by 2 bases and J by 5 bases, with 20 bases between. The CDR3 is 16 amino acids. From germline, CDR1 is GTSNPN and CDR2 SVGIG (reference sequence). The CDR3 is CAWSTRGGSDIDTQYF. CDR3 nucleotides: TGTGCCTGGAGTACGCGAGGAGGATCCGACATAGATACGCAGTATTTT. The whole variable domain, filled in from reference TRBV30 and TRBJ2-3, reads SQTIHQWPATLVQPVGSPLSLECTVEGTSNPNLYWYRQAAGRGLQLLFYSVGIGQISSEVPQNLSASRPQDRQFILSSKKLLLSDSGFYLCAWSTRGGSDIDTQYFGPGTRLTVL.

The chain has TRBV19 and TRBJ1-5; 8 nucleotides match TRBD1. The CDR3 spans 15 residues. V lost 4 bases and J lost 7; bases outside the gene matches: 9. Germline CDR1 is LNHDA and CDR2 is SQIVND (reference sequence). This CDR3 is CASSTSGGKGQPQHF. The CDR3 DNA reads TGTGCCAGTAGTACATCAGGGGGCAAGGGGCAGCCCCAGCATTTT.

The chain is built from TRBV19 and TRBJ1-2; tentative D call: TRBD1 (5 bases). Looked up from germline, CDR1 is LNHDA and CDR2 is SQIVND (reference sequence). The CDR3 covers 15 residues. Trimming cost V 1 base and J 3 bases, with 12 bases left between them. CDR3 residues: CASSIAVGLHYGYTF. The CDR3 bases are TGTGCCAGTAGTATAGCCGTGGGGCTTCACTATGGCTACACCTTC.

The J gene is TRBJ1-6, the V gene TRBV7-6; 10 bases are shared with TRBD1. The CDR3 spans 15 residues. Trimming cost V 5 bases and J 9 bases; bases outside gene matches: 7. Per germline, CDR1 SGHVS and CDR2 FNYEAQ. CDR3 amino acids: CASSPSGTGASPLHF. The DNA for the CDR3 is TGTGCCAGCAGCCCAAGCGGGACAGGGGCTTCACCCCTCCACTTT. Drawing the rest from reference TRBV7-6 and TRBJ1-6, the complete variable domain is GAGVSQSPRYKVTKRGQDVALRCDPISGHVSLYWYRQALGQGPEFLTYFNYEAQQDKSGLPNDRFSAERPEGSISTLTIQRTEQRDSAMYRCASSPSGTGASPLHFGNGTRLTVT.

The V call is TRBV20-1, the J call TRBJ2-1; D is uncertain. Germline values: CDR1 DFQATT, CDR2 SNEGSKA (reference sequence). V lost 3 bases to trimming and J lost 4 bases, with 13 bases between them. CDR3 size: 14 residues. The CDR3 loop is CSASASEKYNEQFF. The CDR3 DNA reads TGCAGTGCTAGTGCCAGCGAGAAATACAATGAGCAGTTCTTC.

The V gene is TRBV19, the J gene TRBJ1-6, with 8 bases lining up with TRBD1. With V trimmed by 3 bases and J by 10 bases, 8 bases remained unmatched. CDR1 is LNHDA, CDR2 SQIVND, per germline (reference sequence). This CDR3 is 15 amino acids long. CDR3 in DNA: TGTGCCAGTAGTATCGGACAGGGTGTTTTCTCACCCCTCCACTTT. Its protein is CASSIGQGVFSPLHF.